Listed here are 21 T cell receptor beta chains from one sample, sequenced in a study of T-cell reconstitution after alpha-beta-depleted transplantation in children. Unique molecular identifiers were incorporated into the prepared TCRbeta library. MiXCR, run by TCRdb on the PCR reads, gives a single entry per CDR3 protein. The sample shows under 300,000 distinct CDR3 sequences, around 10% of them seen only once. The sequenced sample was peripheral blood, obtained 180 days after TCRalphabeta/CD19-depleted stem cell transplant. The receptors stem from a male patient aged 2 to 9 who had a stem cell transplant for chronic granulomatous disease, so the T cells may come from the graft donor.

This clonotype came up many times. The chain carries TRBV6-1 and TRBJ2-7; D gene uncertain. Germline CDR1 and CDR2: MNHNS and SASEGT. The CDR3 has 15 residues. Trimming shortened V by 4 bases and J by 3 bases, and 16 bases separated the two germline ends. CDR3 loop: CASSGASRPDYEQYF. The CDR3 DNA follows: TGTGCCAGCAGTGGGGCGTCTAGACCAGACTACGAGCAGTACTTC.

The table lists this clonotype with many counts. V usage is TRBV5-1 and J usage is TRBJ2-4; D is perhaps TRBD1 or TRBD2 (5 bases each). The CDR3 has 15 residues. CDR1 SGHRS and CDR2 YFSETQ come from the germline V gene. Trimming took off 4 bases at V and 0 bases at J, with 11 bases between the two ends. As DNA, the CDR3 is TGCGCCAGCAGCCAGAGGGGATTAGCCAAAAACATTCAGTACTTC. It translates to CASSQRGLAKNIQYF.

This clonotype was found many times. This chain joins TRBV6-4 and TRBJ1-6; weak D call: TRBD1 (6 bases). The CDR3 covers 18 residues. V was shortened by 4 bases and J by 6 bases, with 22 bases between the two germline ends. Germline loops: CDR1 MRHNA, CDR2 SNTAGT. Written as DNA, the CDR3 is TGTGCCAGCAGTGGCTACCCCGGGACACTGGCCGGTAATTCACCCCTCCACTTT. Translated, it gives CASSGYPGTLAGNSPLHF.

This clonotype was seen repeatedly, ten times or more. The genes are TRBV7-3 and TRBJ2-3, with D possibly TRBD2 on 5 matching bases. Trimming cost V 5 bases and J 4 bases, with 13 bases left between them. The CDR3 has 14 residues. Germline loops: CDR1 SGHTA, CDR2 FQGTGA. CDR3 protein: CASSLEGFADTQYF. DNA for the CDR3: TGTGCCAGCAGCCTCGAGGGTTTCGCAGATACGCAGTATTTT.

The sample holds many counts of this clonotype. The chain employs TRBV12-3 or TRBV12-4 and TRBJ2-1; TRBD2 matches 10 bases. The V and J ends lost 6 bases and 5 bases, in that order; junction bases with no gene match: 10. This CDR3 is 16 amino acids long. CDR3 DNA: TGTGCCAGCAGCGCGAGAGCGGGAGGGCCTAACAATGAGCAGTTCTTC. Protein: CASSARAGGPNNEQFF.

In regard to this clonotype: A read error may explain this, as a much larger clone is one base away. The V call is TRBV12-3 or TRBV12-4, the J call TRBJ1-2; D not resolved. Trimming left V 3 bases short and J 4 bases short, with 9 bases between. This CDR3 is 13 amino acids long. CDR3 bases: TGTGCCAGCAGTTTGGGGAAAGCCTATGGCTACACCTTC. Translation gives CASSLGKAYGYTF.

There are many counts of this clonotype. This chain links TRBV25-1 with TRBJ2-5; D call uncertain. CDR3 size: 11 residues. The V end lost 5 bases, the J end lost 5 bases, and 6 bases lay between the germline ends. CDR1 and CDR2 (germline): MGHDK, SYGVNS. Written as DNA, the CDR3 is TGTGCCAGCAGTCGGTCCGAGACCCAGTACTTC. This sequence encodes CASSRSETQYF.

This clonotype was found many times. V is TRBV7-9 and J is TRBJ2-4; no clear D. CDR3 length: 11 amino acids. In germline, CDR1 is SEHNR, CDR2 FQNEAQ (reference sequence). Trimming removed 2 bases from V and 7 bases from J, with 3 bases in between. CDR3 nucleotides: TGTGCCAGCAGCTTAAACAACATTCAGTACTTC. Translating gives CASSLNNIQYF.

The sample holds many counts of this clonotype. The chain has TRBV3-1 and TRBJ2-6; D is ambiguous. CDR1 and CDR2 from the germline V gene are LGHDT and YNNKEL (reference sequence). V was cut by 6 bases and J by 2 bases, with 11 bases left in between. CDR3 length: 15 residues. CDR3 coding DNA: TGTGCCAGCAGAAAGAAGGGAACTGGGGCCAACGTCCTGACTTTC. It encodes CASRKKGTGANVLTF.

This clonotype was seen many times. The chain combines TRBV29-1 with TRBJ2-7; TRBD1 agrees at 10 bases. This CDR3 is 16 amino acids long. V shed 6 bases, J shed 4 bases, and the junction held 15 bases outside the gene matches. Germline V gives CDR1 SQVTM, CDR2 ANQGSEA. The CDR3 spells CSVLSRDRGSLYEQYF. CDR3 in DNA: TGCAGCGTCCTTTCTCGGGACAGGGGTTCTCTATACGAGCAGTACTTC.

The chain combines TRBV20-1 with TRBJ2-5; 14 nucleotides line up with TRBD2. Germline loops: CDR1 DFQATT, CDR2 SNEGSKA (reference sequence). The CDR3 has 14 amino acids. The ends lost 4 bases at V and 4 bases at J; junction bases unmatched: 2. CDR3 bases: TGCAGTGCTACGGGACTAGCGGGAGTAGAGACCCAGTACTTC. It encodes CSATGLAGVETQYF.

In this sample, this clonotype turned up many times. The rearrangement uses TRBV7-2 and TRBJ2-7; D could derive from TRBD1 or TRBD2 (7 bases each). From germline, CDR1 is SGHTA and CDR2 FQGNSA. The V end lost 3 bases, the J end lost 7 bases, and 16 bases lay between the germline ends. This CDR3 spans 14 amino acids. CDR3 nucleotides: TGTGCCAGCAGCTTGGGAGGGGGCAGGGAAGAGCAGTACTTC. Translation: CASSLGGGREEQYF.

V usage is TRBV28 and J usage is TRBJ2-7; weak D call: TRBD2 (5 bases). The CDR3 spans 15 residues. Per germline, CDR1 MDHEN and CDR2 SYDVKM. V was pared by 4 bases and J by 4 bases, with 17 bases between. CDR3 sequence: CASSSAVEKSYEQYF. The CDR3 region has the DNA TGTGCCAGCAGTTCAGCGGTGGAAAAGTCATACGAGCAGTACTTC.

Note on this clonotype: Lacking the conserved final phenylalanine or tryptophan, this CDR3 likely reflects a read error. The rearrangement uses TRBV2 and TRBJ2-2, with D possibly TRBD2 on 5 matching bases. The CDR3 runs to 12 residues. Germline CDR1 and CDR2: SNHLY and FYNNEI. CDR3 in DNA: TGTGCCAGCAGCGCGGGTACCGAGGAGCTGTTTTAT. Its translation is CASSAGTEELFY.

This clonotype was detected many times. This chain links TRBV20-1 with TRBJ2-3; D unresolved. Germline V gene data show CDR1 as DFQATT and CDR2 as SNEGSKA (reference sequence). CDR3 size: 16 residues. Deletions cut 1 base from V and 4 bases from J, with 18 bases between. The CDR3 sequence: CSARASHPLGSDTQYF. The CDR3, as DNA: TGCAGTGCTAGAGCATCCCACCCTCTGGGGTCAGATACGCAGTATTTT.

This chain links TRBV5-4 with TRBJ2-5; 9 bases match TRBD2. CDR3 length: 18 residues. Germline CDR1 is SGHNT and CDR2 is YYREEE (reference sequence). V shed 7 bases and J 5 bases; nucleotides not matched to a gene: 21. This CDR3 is CASGIGVRIAGARETQYF. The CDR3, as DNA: TGTGCCAGCGGAATTGGGGTTCGCATAGCGGGGGCCCGGGAGACCCAGTACTTC.

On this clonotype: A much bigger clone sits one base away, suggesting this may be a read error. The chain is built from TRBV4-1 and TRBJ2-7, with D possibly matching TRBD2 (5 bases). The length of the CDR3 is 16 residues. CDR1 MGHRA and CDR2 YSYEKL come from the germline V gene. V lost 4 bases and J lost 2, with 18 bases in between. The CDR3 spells CASSPLLWEIAYEQYF. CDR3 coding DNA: TGCGCCAGCAGCCCCCTGTTGTGGGAGATCGCCTACGAGCAGTACTTC.

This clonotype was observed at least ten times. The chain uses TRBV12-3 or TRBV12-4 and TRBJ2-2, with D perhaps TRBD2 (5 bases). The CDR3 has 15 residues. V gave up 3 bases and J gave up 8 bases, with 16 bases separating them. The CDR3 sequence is CASSLLAPTVGELFF. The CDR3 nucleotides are TGTGCCAGCAGTTTGCTAGCTCCCACAGTGGGGGAGCTGTTTTTT.

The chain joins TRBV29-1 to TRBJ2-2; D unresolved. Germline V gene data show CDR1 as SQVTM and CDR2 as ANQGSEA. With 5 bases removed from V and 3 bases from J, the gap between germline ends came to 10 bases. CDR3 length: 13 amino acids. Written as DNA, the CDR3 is TGCAGCGTTCGGCAGATCTACACCGGGGAGCTGTTTTTT. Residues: CSVRQIYTGELFF.

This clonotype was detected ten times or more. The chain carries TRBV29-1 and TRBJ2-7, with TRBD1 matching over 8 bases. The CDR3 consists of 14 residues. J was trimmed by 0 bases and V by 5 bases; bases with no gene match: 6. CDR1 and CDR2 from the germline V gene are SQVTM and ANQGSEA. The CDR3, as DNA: TGCAGCGTTTTTGGACAGGGAAGCTCCTACGAGCAGTACTTC. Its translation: CSVFGQGSSYEQYF.

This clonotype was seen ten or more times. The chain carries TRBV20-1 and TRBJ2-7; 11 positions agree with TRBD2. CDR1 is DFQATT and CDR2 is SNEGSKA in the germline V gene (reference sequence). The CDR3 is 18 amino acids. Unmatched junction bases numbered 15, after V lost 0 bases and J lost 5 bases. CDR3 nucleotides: TGCAGTGCTAGAGAATTAGCGGGAGGGCCATACGTAGCCGACGAGCAGTACTTC. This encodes CSARELAGGPYVADEQYF.